This TCR beta chain comes out of a study of blood T cell repertoires in COVID-19. About the research overall: Both acute and convalescent COVID-19 samples were obtained from the United States, Italy and Spain. PBMCs, B-cell-depleted T cells, or T cells were the source of the cDNA or gDNA that made up the material.

Original methodology: Quantification of nucleated cells was approximated via reference gene primer amplification. Sequencing used immunoSEQ multiplex PCR; TCRdb keeps in-frame clones, though not all of them. That table supplies the V and J calls and clone size; D and trimming were determined from the DNA. Here the sample spans about 180,000 clones, roughly 90% being singletons. CDR1 is SGHRS, CDR2 YFSETQ, per germline. V was shortened by 1 base and J by 5 bases, with 18 bases between the two germline ends. This CDR3 has 16 amino acids. Input material: peripheral blood. The chain recombines TRBV5-1 with TRBJ2-5; D possibly corresponds to TRBD1 (6 bases). The source of this sequence is a man in his 70s with active or convalescent COVID-19. The CDR3 DNA sequence: TGCGCCAGCAGCTTGAAACAACAGGGTCTCGTGGAGACCCAGTACTTC. It yields the protein CASSLKQQGLVETQYF.